This T cell receptor beta chain was sequenced for a study of OX40 agonist ivuxolimab in advanced cancers. About the research overall: Patients' therapy was ivuxolimab, an antibody that acts as an agonist of OX40 (CD134).

To note about this clone: Its matching antigen is unknown.

V gave up 3 bases and J gave up 6 bases; unmatched junction bases: 8. From germline, CDR1 is SNHLY and CDR2 FYNNEI. The CDR3 length is 16 residues. Profiling relied on immunoSEQ multiplex PCR, and the TCRdb table lists in-frame clones only, not all of them. The data contain under 75,000 clones, roughly nine tenths of them singletons. Points from the study as a whole: At 0.1 to 3.0 mg/kg, clonal expansion of CD4+ and CD8+ blood T cells had occurred by week 6. The specificity for antigen of the expanded peripheral T cells was not determined. Individuals who were partial responders at 0.1-3.0 mg/kg had clonal expansion that ranked among the lowest.

This material consisted of CD4+ or CD8+ T cells sorted from blood, taken in a trial of the OX40 agonist ivuxolimab. This TCR was sampled from an adult with an advanced solid tumor such as melanoma, head and neck, liver or kidney cancer. V gene TRBV2 combines with J gene TRBJ2-2; 9 positions match TRBD1. CDR3: CASSDPGQGKPGELFF. In nucleotides, the CDR3 is TGTGCCAGCAGTGATCCGGGACAGGGAAAGCCCGGGGAGCTGTTTTTT.